The 10 T cell receptor beta chains reported below all come from one sample, sequenced in a study of T cell clonality in common variable immunodeficiency. This table comes from immunoSEQ multiplex PCR, and its TCRdb copy is limited to in-frame clones, with some not included. Observed in the sample are some 50,000 clones, none of them singletons. The sample consisted of peripheral blood mononuclear cells. The receptors were gathered from a person aged 18 to 75 in good health.

This clone was observed many times. The CDR3 end falls 3 residues outside the read, so it is completed with the germline J gene. The V call is TRBV20-1, the J call TRBJ2-5, with 10 bases identical to TRBD2. In germline, CDR1 is DFQATT, CDR2 SNEGSKA (reference sequence). Germline trimming cut 0 bases from V and 2 bases from J; bases unmatched to any gene: 9. The CDR3 extends over 17 amino acids. The covered CDR3 bases are TGCAGTGCTAGAGATGGTCCTAGCGGGGGCCAACAAGAGACC. Protein sequence: CSARDGPSGGQQET. The complete CDR3 reads CSARDGPSGGQQETQYF.

This clone was picked up many times. The DNA ends 3 residues before the CDR3 does, and the rest of the CDR3 is filled in from the germline J gene. The rearrangement joins TRBV23-1 to TRBJ1-5; 10 bases match TRBD1. TRBV23-1 is an open reading frame, and its role is uncertain. Trimming removed 10 bases from V and 1 base from J; junction bases left unmatched: 19. The CDR3 is made up of 19 amino acids. Partial CDR3 DNA: TGCGCCAATCAGACCCCGGGACAGGGGAAACCGTACAGCAATCAGCCC. Translating gives CANQTPGQGKPYSNQP. The entire CDR3 reads CANQTPGQGKPYSNQPQHF.

The table lists this clone with many counts. The read comes to an end 3 residues before the CDR3 does, leaving the germline J gene to fill in the end. V is TRBV20-1 and J is TRBJ2-7, with 10 bases aligning to TRBD2. This CDR3 region has 13 residues. Germline CDR1 reads DFQATT; CDR2 reads SNEGSKA (reference sequence). The V and J ends lost 5 bases and 5 bases, in that order; junction bases with no gene match: 6. The CDR3 DNA, read in part, is TGCAGTGCTGTTAGCGGGGGGCCCCACGAG. It yields the protein CSAVSGGPHE. The entire CDR3 protein reads CSAVSGGPHEQYF.

This clone was observed at least ten times. The CDR3 is cut off 3 residues early in the read; its end comes from the germline J gene. The same CDR3 arises from other DNA sequences in this sample as well. This rearrangement joins TRBV30 to TRBJ1-3, with TRBD1 identical over 7 bases. V lost 0 bases to trimming and J lost 4 bases; unmatched junction nucleotides: 0. Looked up from germline, CDR1 is GTSNPN and CDR2 is SVGIG (reference sequence). The CDR3 consists of 13 residues. CDR3 DNA, as far as it was read: TGTGCCTGGAGTGTACAGGGGGGAAACACC. Translating it yields CAWSVQGGNT. The complete CDR3 reads CAWSVQGGNTIYF.

This clone was recorded many times. The read finishes 3 residues shy of the CDR3 end, and the germline J gene is used to complete it. V usage is TRBV12-3 or TRBV12-4 and J usage is TRBJ1-4, with a tentative D call TRBD1 (6 bases). The V end lost 3 bases, the J end lost 8 bases, and 19 bases lay between the germline ends. The CDR3 is 16 amino acids. CDR3 DNA (partial): TGTGCCAGCAGTTTCAATTGGGGGCGTAGTTCGGAAAAA. Translation: CASSFNWGRSSEK. The full CDR3 sequence reads CASSFNWGRSSEKLFF.

This clone was seen many times. The DNA read from the CDR3 is TGTGCCTGGAGCGCAGGGGTTGGC. It codes for CAWSAGVG. The whole CDR3 protein reads CAWSAGVGYTF. This chain joins TRBV30 and TRBJ1-2; weak D call: TRBD1 (6 bases). The read halts 3 residues ahead of the CDR3 end, with the missing end drawn from the germline J gene. CDR3 length: 11 residues. Trimming removed 3 bases at V and 7 bases at J, with 9 bases between. Germline CDR1 reads GTSNPN; CDR2 reads SVGIG (reference sequence).

This clone was recorded many times. The CDR3 loop is CASSGGALNTEAFF. The sequenced part of the CDR3 DNA is TGTGCCAGCAGCGGGGGGGCGTTGAACACTGAA. This chain connects TRBV5-4 to TRBJ1-1, with a tentative D call TRBD1 (6 bases). The read falls 3 residues short of the CDR3 end, and the missing part is taken from the germline J gene. V lost 4 bases to trimming and J lost 0 bases, with 10 bases between them. CDR1 is SGHNT and CDR2 is YYREEE in the germline V gene (reference sequence). The CDR3 is made up of 14 amino acids.

In its sample, this clone was seen many times. The read finishes 3 residues shy of the CDR3 end, and the germline J gene is used to complete it. The chain recombines TRBV7-6 with TRBJ2-1; TRBD2 might be the D (6 bases). Germline V gives CDR1 SGHVS, CDR2 FNYEAQ. The CDR3 runs to 14 residues. Trimming removed 8 bases at V and 3 bases at J, with 14 bases between. CDR3 DNA (partial): TGTGCCAGCGGTGGGACTGGGGACTACAATGAG. As protein: CASGGTGDYNE. The whole CDR3 sequence reads CASGGTGDYNEQFF.

There are many counts of this clone. The observed sequence ends 3 residues before the CDR3 terminus, with the missing tail filled in from the germline J gene. V and J are TRBV5-6 and TRBJ1-2, with 9 bases aligning to TRBD1. This CDR3 comprises 14 residues. CDR1 SGHDT and CDR2 YYEEEE come from the germline V gene. CDR3 DNA (partial): TGTGCCAGCAGCTTGGGGACAGGGGATTTTGTC. This translates into CASSLGTGDFV. The CDR3 as a whole reads CASSLGTGDFVYTF. Full variable domain (remainder filled in from reference TRBV5-6 and TRBJ1-2): DAGVTQSPTHLIKTRGQQVTLRCSPKSGHDTVSWYQQALGQGPQFIFQYYEEEERQRGNFPDRFSGHQFPNYSSELNVNALLLGDSALYLCASSLGTGDFVYTFGSGTRLTVV.

This clone was seen at least ten times. The sequenced fragment ends 3 residues before the CDR3 boundary, so the rest is inferred from the germline J gene. The genes are TRBV4-1 and TRBJ2-3; 11 nucleotides line up with TRBD2. The CDR3 runs 16 residues. Germline CDR1 reads MGHRA; CDR2 reads YSYEKL. This CDR3 reads CASSQNSGGEQETQYF. Partial CDR3 DNA: TGCGCCAGCAGCCAAAATAGCGGGGGGGAGCAAGAGACG.